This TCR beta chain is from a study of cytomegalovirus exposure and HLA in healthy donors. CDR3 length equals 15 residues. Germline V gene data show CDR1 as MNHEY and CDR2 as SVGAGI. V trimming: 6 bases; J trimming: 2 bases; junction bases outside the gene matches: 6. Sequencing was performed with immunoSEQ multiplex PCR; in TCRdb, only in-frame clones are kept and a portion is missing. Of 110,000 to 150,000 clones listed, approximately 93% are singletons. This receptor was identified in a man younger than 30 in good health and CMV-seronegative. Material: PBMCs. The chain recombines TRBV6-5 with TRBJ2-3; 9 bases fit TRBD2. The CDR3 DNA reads TGTGCCAGCAGCGAACTAGCGGGTGCCACAGATACGCAGTATTTT. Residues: CASSELAGATDTQYF.